This T cell receptor (beta chain) was identified during a study of cytomegalovirus exposure and HLA in healthy donors. This CDR3 contains 13 residues. The germline V gene has CDR1 SGHRS and CDR2 YFSETQ. V was clipped by 0 bases and J by 2 bases, with 5 bases between them. Libraries were prepared by immunoSEQ multiplex PCR; TCRdb keeps only in-frame clonotypes and omits some of them. This sample has 100,000 to 150,000 clones, with approximately 89% found just once. Source material: PBMCs. The clonotype was recovered from a woman under 30 in good health and CMV-seronegative. This chain connects TRBV5-1 to TRBJ2-5; D call uncertain. CDR3 region: CASSLGVQETQYF. The CDR3 DNA follows: TGCGCCAGCAGCTTGGGAGTACAAGAGACCCAGTACTTC.